This T cell receptor (beta chain) was sequenced in a study of cytomegalovirus exposure and HLA in healthy donors. Study-wide findings and caveats: Near-uniform donor sequencing depth was presumed by presence/absence analyses. Later, an analysis found that common viral pathogens appeared to be linked with several of the most significant clusters. According to the study, 180 or so TCR beta chains were cytomegalovirus-associated.

In the PCR, 60 Vbeta and 13 Jbeta primers were used. Profiling relied on immunoSEQ multiplex PCR, and the TCRdb table lists in-frame clones only, not all of them. This table has approximately 140,000 clones, roughly 78% appearing once. This CDR3 comprises 15 residues. CDR1 and CDR2 (germline): SGHDN, FVKESK. V gave up 0 bases and J gave up 3 bases, with 10 bases separating them. Details on this clone: The antigen is undetermined.

This receptor was identified in a young man in good health and CMV-seropositive. Source material: PBMCs. The rearrangement joins TRBV14 to TRBJ2-3, with D perhaps TRBD2 (6 bases). The CDR3 region is CASSQESLATDTQYF. CDR3 DNA: TGTGCCAGCAGCCAAGAGTCCCTAGCGACAGATACGCAGTATTTT.